This entry is about one T cell receptor beta chain. Its antigen remains unknown. Average productive template count per sample was around 44,000. The repertoire was sequenced with immunoSEQ multiplex PCR; TCRdb's copy has only in-frame clones and lacks some. Of fewer than 10,000 clones in the sample, approximately 91% were seen once. This specimen comes from a study of STAT3 mutations in large granular lymphocyte leukemia. The study, taken as a whole, reports: In T-cell large granular lymphocyte leukemia, about half of patients showed multiple immunodominant subclonotypes. Sampling intervals varied between patients and samples.

Germline V gene lookup returns CDR1 LGHNA and CDR2 YNFKEQ. CDR3 length equals 13 residues. Trimming left V 0 bases short and J 7 bases short, with 6 bases between. The sequencing input was peripheral blood mononuclear cells. This sequence originates from an elderly man with T-cell large granular lymphocyte leukemia. Some clones in this sample may be carry-over from other donors' samples. This chain joins TRBV4-2 and TRBJ2-2, with D unresolved. The CDR3 loop reads CASSQDTNGELFF. Written as DNA, the CDR3 is TGTGCCAGCAGCCAAGATACAAACGGGGAGCTGTTTTTT.